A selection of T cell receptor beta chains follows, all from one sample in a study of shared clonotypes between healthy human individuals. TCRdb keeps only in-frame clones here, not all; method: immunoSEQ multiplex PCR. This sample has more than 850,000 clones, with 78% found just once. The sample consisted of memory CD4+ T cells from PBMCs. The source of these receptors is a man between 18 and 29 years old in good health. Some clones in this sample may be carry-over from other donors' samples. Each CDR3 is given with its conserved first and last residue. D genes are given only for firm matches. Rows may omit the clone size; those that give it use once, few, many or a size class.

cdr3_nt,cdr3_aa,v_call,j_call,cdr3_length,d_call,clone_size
TGTGCCTGGAGCCCTCGGGGTTACGAAAAACTGTTTTTT,CAWSPRGYEKLFF,TRBV30,TRBJ1-4,13,.,.
TGTGCCAGCAGCTCCACCGGGACCGAGACTGGGAAGCAGTACTTC,CASSSTGTETGKQYF,TRBV28,TRBJ2-7,15,.,.
TGCGCCAGCAGCCCACTAGCGGGAGGGCGTGCCGGGGAGCTGTTTTTT,CASSPLAGGRAGELFF,TRBV5-1,TRBJ2-2,16,TRBD2,.
TGTGCCAGCAGCCTTCGAGGCGGAGGTGATACGCAGTATTTT,CASSLRGGGDTQYF,TRBV11-3,TRBJ2-3,14,.,.
TGTGCCAGCAGTTTGGAGGATACGCAGTATTTT,CASSLEDTQYF,TRBV28,TRBJ2-3,11,.,.
TGTGCCAGCAGCTCCACCCGAGGTCAGTACGAGCAGTACTTC,CASSSTRGQYEQYF,TRBV7-9,TRBJ2-7,14,.,few
TGTGCCAGCAGTGAATCGGTGGTCGGGCAGCCCCAGCATTTT,CASSESVVGQPQHF,TRBV25-1,TRBJ1-5,14,.,few
TGTGCCAGCAGCTTAGGTTTCAATGTCCACAACACTGAAGCTTTCTTT,CASSLGFNVHNTEAFF,TRBV7-2,TRBJ1-1,16,.,.
TGTGCCAGCAGTGTCTACGGACTAGCGGGAGGTAGGCCAGATACGCAGTATTTT,CASSVYGLAGGRPDTQYF,TRBV25-1,TRBJ2-3,18,TRBD2,.
TGTGCCAGCACGGGGGCCTACAATGAGCAGTTCTTC,CASTGAYNEQFF,TRBV28,TRBJ2-1,12,.,once
TGTGCCAGCTCACGGGAGGCTTGGACAGATACGCAGTATTTT,CASSREAWTDTQYF,TRBV18,TRBJ2-3,14,.,.
TGTGCCAGCAGTGAATTTGGGGTTACCCAAGAGACCCAGTACTTC,CASSEFGVTQETQYF,TRBV2,TRBJ2-5,15,.,once
TGTGCCAGCAGCCTCGGGACAGAGAATGGCTACACCTTC,CASSLGTENGYTF,TRBV7-9,TRBJ1-2,13,TRBD1,.
TGTGCCAGCAGCTTACGCAGGGCGAACACCGGGGAGCTGTTTTTT,CASSLRRANTGELFF,TRBV11-1,TRBJ2-2,15,.,.
TGTGCCAGCAGTGAATGGGGGACGGGTCTAGCGGACCAAGAGACCCAGTACTTC,CASSEWGTGLADQETQYF,TRBV6-1,TRBJ2-5,18,TRBD2,.
TGTGCCAGCAGACTCGGATATGGCACCGGGGAGCTGTTTTTT,CASRLGYGTGELFF,TRBV6-5,TRBJ2-2,14,.,.
TGTGCCAGCAGAGCTACCGGGGGCCTTAGCACCGGGGAGCTGTTTTTT,CASRATGGLSTGELFF,TRBV28,TRBJ2-2,16,.,.
TGTGCCAGCAGTGTCGGGACAGGGGGTACCAACGAGCAGTACTTC,CASSVGTGGTNEQYF,TRBV7-9,TRBJ2-7,15,TRBD1,.
TGTGCCAGCAGCACCCCTTGGGCCGGGGAGCTGTTTTTT,CASSTPWAGELFF,TRBV25-1,TRBJ2-2,13,.,.
TGTGCCAGCAGTTTATCTGGGGGGTCCTATGGCTACACCTTC,CASSLSGGSYGYTF,TRBV28,TRBJ1-2,14,.,few
TGTGCCACCGAGTTGGGAGGGGCCAACGTCCTGACTTTC,CATELGGANVLTF,TRBV6-1,TRBJ2-6,13,.,.
TGCGCCAGCAGCCAAGATCCCGCAGGGCTTGGGGCCAACGTCCTGACTTTC,CASSQDPAGLGANVLTF,TRBV4-3,TRBJ2-6,17,.,.
TGCGCCAGCAGCCAAGATCCCGGGGGAGTGAGTGAAAAACTGTTTTTT,CASSQDPGGVSEKLFF,TRBV4-3,TRBJ1-4,16,.,.
TGCGCCAGCCGGCTGAGGGTTTATGAAAAACTGTTTTTT,CASRLRVYEKLFF,TRBV5-1,TRBJ1-4,13,.,.
TGTGCCAGCAGTCCGGGACAGGCATTCTACGAGCAGTACTTC,CASSPGQAFYEQYF,TRBV6-5,TRBJ2-7,14,TRBD1,.
TGTGCCAGCAGCTTCGATCAGGCCCAGCATTTT,CASSFDQAQHF,TRBV7-2,TRBJ1-5,11,.,.
TGTGCCAGCAGCTTGCTAGGGGGTTCTGGCTACACCTTC,CASSLLGGSGYTF,TRBV5-5,TRBJ1-2,13,.,.
TGTGCCAGCAGTCAGTTGCGAACGAGCTCCTATAATTCACCCCTCCACTTT,CASSQLRTSSYNSPLHF,TRBV2,TRBJ1-6,17,.,.
TGTGCCAGCTCAAAAGACAGAGCAAATCAGCCCCAGCATTTT,CASSKDRANQPQHF,TRBV18,TRBJ1-5,14,.,.
TGTGCCAGCAGTTACTCGTCGGGGGCTGGGGCCAACGTCCTGACTTTC,CASSYSSGAGANVLTF,TRBV6-6,TRBJ2-6,16,.,.
TGTGCCAGCAGCACCGCGGTCGGGGAGCTGTTTTTT,CASSTAVGELFF,TRBV5-6,TRBJ2-2,12,.,.
TGTGCCAGCAGCCCACAGCGGGGGGAAGAGACCCAGTACTTC,CASSPQRGEETQYF,TRBV7-2,TRBJ2-5,14,TRBD2,.
TGTGCCAGCAGTGAATTTCCAGACGGGGACACTGAAGCTTTCTTT,CASSEFPDGDTEAFF,TRBV25-1,TRBJ1-1,15,.,.
TGTGCCAGCAGTTACTCGACCCTAGCGGGAGTCAGCAATGAGCAGTTCTTC,CASSYSTLAGVSNEQFF,TRBV6-7,TRBJ2-1,17,TRBD2,once
TGTGCCAGCAGCTTACAGGGGGCCGTGGACTACACCTTC,CASSLQGAVDYTF,TRBV7-3,TRBJ1-2,13,TRBD1,.
TGCGCCAGCAGCTCGAGGGGAGCGGGAGGGGGTTCCTACAATGAGCAGTTCTTC,CASSSRGAGGGSYNEQFF,TRBV5-1,TRBJ2-1,18,TRBD2,.
TGTGCCAGCAGCTTGTTGGGACAGGGGTTATCTGGGGCCAACGTCCTGACTTTC,CASSLLGQGLSGANVLTF,TRBV7-3,TRBJ2-6,18,TRBD1,.